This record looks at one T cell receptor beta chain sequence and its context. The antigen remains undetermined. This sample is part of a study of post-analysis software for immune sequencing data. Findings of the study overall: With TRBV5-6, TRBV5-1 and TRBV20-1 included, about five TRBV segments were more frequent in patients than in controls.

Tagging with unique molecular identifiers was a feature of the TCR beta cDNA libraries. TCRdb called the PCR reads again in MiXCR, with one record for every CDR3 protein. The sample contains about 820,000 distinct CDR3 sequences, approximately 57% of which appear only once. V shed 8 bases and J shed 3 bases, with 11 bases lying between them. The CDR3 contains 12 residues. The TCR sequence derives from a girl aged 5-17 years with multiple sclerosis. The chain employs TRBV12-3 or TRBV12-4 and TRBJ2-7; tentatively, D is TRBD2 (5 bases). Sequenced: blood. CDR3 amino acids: CASGSGNYEQYF. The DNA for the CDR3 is TGTGCCAGCGGATCCGGGAACTACGAGCAGTACTTC.